This T cell receptor beta chain was identified in a study of blood T cell repertoires in COVID-19. Study at large: COVID-19 samples, acute and convalescent, were from the United States, Italy and Spain.

Original processing methods: It was from reference gene primer amplification that nucleated cell counts were estimated. Sequenced by immunoSEQ multiplex PCR; TCRdb stores in-frame clones only, minus some. That table is the source of V, J and clone size, and D and trimming were worked out from the DNA. Of some 200,000 clones listed, more than 70% are singletons. The CDR3 loop spans 16 amino acids. Germline V gene lookup returns CDR1 MNHNY and CDR2 SVGAGI (reference sequence). Deletions cut 4 bases from V and 5 bases from J, with 20 bases between. The sequencing input was peripheral blood. The chain carries TRBV6-6 and TRBJ1-2; possible D gene TRBD1, 6 bases. The receptor's source is a man in his forties with active or convalescent COVID-19. The CDR3 protein is CASSSNFGTSGYGYTF. The CDR3 region has the DNA TGTGCCAGCAGTTCCAATTTCGGGACATCGGGATATGGCTACACCTTC.